These T cell receptor beta chains were read from a single sample in a study of T cells in Graves' hyperthyroidism and ophthalmopathy. TCRdb called the multiplex PCR reads again in MiXCR, with one record for every CDR3 protein. The sample includes 530,000 or so distinct CDR3 sequences, roughly 25% of them seen just once. Source material: blood. The receptors come from a woman between 25 and 40 years old with Graves' ophthalmopathy. The CDR3 runs from the conserved cysteine through the conserved F or W. The D gene is left open where the match is weak. For some rows the clone size is stated as once, few or many, or as a class when expanded; others skip it.

cdr3_length	v_call	clone_size	j_call	d_call	cdr3_nt	cdr3_aa
12	TRBV29-1	many	TRBJ1-1	NA	TGCAGCGTCCAACTTGGGGGCACTGAAGCTTTCTTT	CSVQLGGTEAFF
15	TRBV6-1	many	TRBJ2-7	TRBD1	TGTGCCAGCAGTGAACTGGCAGGGGGAAGCTACGAGCAGTACTTC	CASSELAGGSYEQYF
14	TRBV6-4	many	TRBJ2-7	NA	TGTGCCAGCAGCGTCGCCCCCGGGCCCTACGAGCAGTACTTC	CASSVAPGPYEQYF
16	TRBV6-5	NA	TRBJ1-2	TRBD1	TGTGCCAGCAGTTACTCTTCGACAGGGGGTTTTAGTGGCTACACCTTC	CASSYSSTGGFSGYTF
15	TRBV28	many	TRBJ1-5	NA	TGTGCCAGCAGTTTGCCCGACAGCGGGAATCAGCCCCAGCATTTT	CASSLPDSGNQPQHF
13	TRBV7-8	many	TRBJ1-2	NA	TGTGCCAGCAGCTTAGTCCGAAACTATGGCTACACCTTC	CASSLVRNYGYTF
15	TRBV7-7	NA	TRBJ2-5	TRBD2	TGTGCTAGCAGCTTAGGGCGGGGGGTACAAGAGACCCAGTACTTC	CASSLGRGVQETQYF
14	TRBV12-3/TRBV12-4	many	TRBJ1-3	NA	TGTGCCACCTCAGGTAGAAGCTCTGGAAACACCATATATTTT	CATSGRSSGNTIYF
13	TRBV29-1	many	TRBJ1-3	NA	TGCAGCGTCGCACTGAACTCTGGAAACACCATATATTTT	CSVALNSGNTIYF
15	TRBV28	many	TRBJ1-1	NA	TGTGCCAGCAGTTCTCCGATTGGGGCCACAACTGAAGCTTTCTTT	CASSSPIGATTEAFF
13	TRBV9	many	TRBJ1-1	NA	TGTGCCAGCAGCGTAGTAAGGGGATCTGAAGCTTTCTTT	CASSVVRGSEAFF
13	TRBV12-3/TRBV12-4	many	TRBJ2-5	TRBD1	TGTGCCAGCAGGCGGACAGGCCAAGAGACCCAGTACTTC	CASRRTGQETQYF
16	TRBV7-6	NA	TRBJ1-1	NA	TGTGCCAGCATCCCTACATTGGGGAGAGGAGGGACTGAAGCTTTCTTT	CASIPTLGRGGTEAFF
15	TRBV5-1	many	TRBJ1-5	NA	TGCGCCAGCAGCTTGGCCGGGGGGCAGGGGCAGCCCCAGCATTTT	CASSLAGGQGQPQHF
14	TRBV5-1	many	TRBJ1-1	TRBD1	TGCGCCAGCAGGTGGACAGGGGGTAACACTGAAGCTTTCTTT	CASRWTGGNTEAFF
16	TRBV14	NA	TRBJ1-1	NA	TGTGCCAGCAGCCAAGAGGCTACCTGGGAGAACACTGAAGCTTTCTTT	CASSQEATWENTEAFF
18	TRBV4-1	NA	TRBJ1-5	TRBD1	TGCGCCAGCAGCCACTCATGGGGGACAGGGCTGTTTGATCAGCCCCAGCATTTT	CASSHSWGTGLFDQPQHF
13	TRBV27	many	TRBJ1-3	NA	TGTGCCAGCAGTTTCGGGGCTGGAGACACCATATATTTT	CASSFGAGDTIYF
13	TRBV20-1	many	TRBJ2-5	TRBD1	TGCAGTGCGGAGGGACAGGGAGGGGAGACCCAGTACTTC	CSAEGQGGETQYF
13	TRBV7-2	many	TRBJ1-5	NA	TGTGCCAGCAGCTTTGAGCGGAATCAGCCCCAGCATTTT	CASSFERNQPQHF
12	TRBV12-5	few	TRBJ1-1	NA	TGTGCTAGTGGGCCGGGGACCTCACAAGCTTTCTTT	CASGPGTSQAFF
14	TRBV29-1	many	TRBJ1-1	NA	TGCAGCGTTGAAGTTGTGGGGAGATGGACTGAAGCTTTCTTT	CSVEVVGRWTEAFF
16	TRBV29-1	many	TRBJ2-5	TRBD2	TGCAGCGTTGTGTGGTGGACTAGCGGGGGCGAAGAGACCCAGTACTTC	CSVVWWTSGGEETQYF
15	TRBV11-2	NA	TRBJ2-7	NA	TGTGCCAGCAGCTTAGGGTACTACTCCGGCCCCGAGCAGTACTTC	CASSLGYYSGPEQYF
12	TRBV4-1	NA	TRBJ2-7	TRBD1	TGCGCCAGCAGCTTGACAGGGCAAGAGCAGTACTTC	CASSLTGQEQYF
14	TRBV18	NA	TRBJ2-7	TRBD1	TGTGCCAGCTCACAAAGGACAGGAGCCTACGAGCAGTACTTC	CASSQRTGAYEQYF
16	TRBV10-3	few	TRBJ2-5	TRBD2	TGTGCCATCAGCCCGAAAATGGGGGAGGGTGAGGAGACCCAGTACTTC	CAISPKMGEGEETQYF
17	TRBV6-1	many	TRBJ2-2	NA	TGTGCCAGCAGTGAACTAAGGGGGTACCCGAACACCGGGGAGCTGTTTTTT	CASSELRGYPNTGELFF
14	TRBV11-2	many	TRBJ1-3	TRBD1	TGTGCCAGCAGCTTGACAGGGACTGGAAACACCATATATTTT	CASSLTGTGNTIYF
14	TRBV6-1	many	TRBJ1-2	TRBD1	TGTGCCAGCAGACTAAATACAGGGGCGGATGGCTACACCTTC	CASRLNTGADGYTF
14	TRBV2	NA	TRBJ2-5	NA	TGTGCCACCATCTGGGCCAGGCATTTCGAGACCCAGTACTTC	CATIWARHFETQYF